One T cell receptor beta chain is described in this entry. This sample was included in a study of blood T cell repertoires in COVID-19. About the study: Acute and convalescent COVID-19 specimens originated in the United States, Italy and Spain. Sample material is recorded as cDNA or gDNA derived from T cells, B-cell-depleted T cells, or PBMCs.

Authors' methods: Estimated nucleated cell counts came from reference gene primer amplification. The data were produced by immunoSEQ multiplex PCR, yet TCRdb's version contains in-frame clones alone and is incomplete. That table is the source of V, J and clone size, and D and trimming were worked out from the DNA. The sample shows fewer than 120,000 clones, about 80% of them seen only once. The trim removed 6 bases at V and 4 bases at J, leaving 23 bases unmatched. The CDR3 has 21 amino acids. In germline, CDR1 is MDHEN, CDR2 SYDVKM. The chain couples TRBV28 to TRBJ2-2; 10 bases align to TRBD2. Sequencing was carried out using peripheral blood. The TCR was taken from a woman of 80 years or more with active or convalescent COVID-19. The CDR3 reads CASSLPTNWGLAGDGTGELFF. CDR3 bases: TGTGCCAGCAGCCTACCCACCAACTGGGGGCTAGCGGGAGACGGCACCGGGGAGCTGTTTTTT.